The TCR beta chain under discussion was sequenced for a study of cytomegalovirus exposure and HLA in healthy donors. General study results and limits: Roughly uniform depth of sequencing across donors was assumed in presence/absence analyses. Some 16,000 TCR beta sequences were associated with HLA alleles at 0.05 false discovery rate in a later analysis.

PCR amplification relied on 60 Vbeta primers (plus 13 Jbeta primers). TCRdb keeps only in-frame clones here, not all; method: immunoSEQ multiplex PCR. Among about 160,000 clones listed, around 88% were seen once. V trimming: 1 base; J trimming: 11 bases; junction bases outside the gene matches: 3. The CDR3 extends over 12 amino acids. Germline CDR1 is SGHDT and CDR2 is YYEEEE. Concerning this clone: Its specificity is unknown.

The sequence was collected from a woman aged 18-29 years in good health and CMV-seronegative. The chain is built from TRBV5-6 and TRBJ1-1; TRBD1 matches 9 bases. Sequences were obtained from PBMCs. The CDR3 DNA follows: TGTGCCAGCAGCTTGACAGGGGGCGCGGCTTTCTTT. Its protein is CASSLTGGAAFF. The entire variable domain, with the rest obtained from reference TRBV5-6 and TRBJ1-1, is as follows: DAGVTQSPTHLIKTRGQQVTLRCSPKSGHDTVSWYQQALGQGPQFIFQYYEEEERQRGNFPDRFSGHQFPNYSSELNVNALLLGDSALYLCASSLTGGAAFFGQGTRLTVV.